This TCR beta chain was recorded in a study of monozygotic twins with inflammatory bowel disease. CDR1 is SGHTA, CDR2 FQGTGA, per germline. CDR3 length: 13 amino acids. The template-switching step introduced UMIs that carried a 6-nucleotide sample barcode. From the 5' RACE reads, TCRdb lists one entry per CDR3 protein and no DNA. The data include approximately 380,000 distinct CDR3 sequences; the top ten clones carry 2% to 3%. Sequencing used blood. The TCR was taken from a human donor with ulcerative colitis or Crohn's disease, or a healthy co-twin of an affected twin (not recorded which). This chain links TRBV7-3 with TRBJ1-2; TCRdb designates TRBD1, a call that cannot be tested without DNA. This CDR3 reads CASSPGQDYGYTF. The complete variable domain, with remaining parts taken from reference TRBV7-3 and TRBJ1-2, reads GAGVSQTPSNKVTEKGKYVELRCDPISGHTALYWYRQSLGQGPEFLIYFQGTGAADDSGLPNDRFFAVRPEGSVSTLKIQRTERGDSAVYLCASSPGQDYGYTFGSGTRLTVV.